Presented here are 31 T cell receptor beta chains from one specimen sequenced in a study of cytomegalovirus exposure and HLA in healthy donors. With 60 Vbeta and 13 Jbeta primers, the PCR was carried out. Profiling relied on immunoSEQ multiplex PCR, and the TCRdb table lists in-frame clones only, not all of them. The sample lists 120,000 or so clones; about three quarters were seen once. The sequencing input was PBMCs. The receptors stem from a human donor in good health.

This clone was detected a few times. This chain connects TRBV7-9 to TRBJ1-1; 11 bases fit TRBD1. Trimming took 4 bases from V and 3 from J; bases not matched to a gene: 4. Germline CDR1 and CDR2: SEHNR and FQNEAQ (reference sequence). The CDR3 extends over 15 amino acids. This CDR3 reads CASSSDRGLHTEAFF. CDR3 nucleotides: TGTGCCAGCAGCTCGGACAGGGGGCTTCACACTGAAGCTTTCTTT.

This chain joins TRBV4-2 and TRBJ1-1; perhaps TRBD1 as D (5 bases). Germline CDR1 reads LGHNA; CDR2 reads YNFKEQ. The CDR3 loop spans 15 amino acids. V lost 2 bases, J lost 0 bases, and 10 bases lay in between. In nucleotides, the CDR3 is TGTGCCAGCAGCCAAAGGGGAGGGGTGAACACTGAAGCTTTCTTT. It specifies CASSQRGGVNTEAFF.

This clone has just a few counts. Other DNA variants within this sample encode the same CDR3. The J gene is TRBJ2-7, the V gene TRBV18, with a tentative D call TRBD2 (6 bases). Germline loops: CDR1 KGHSH, CDR2 LQKENI. Trimming cost V 3 bases and J 3 bases, with 9 bases left between them. The CDR3 has 13 amino acids. Written as DNA, the CDR3 is TGTGCCAGCTCACCGGGAGGCAGCTACGAGCAGTACTTC. It encodes CASSPGGSYEQYF. Supplemented by reference TRBV18 and TRBJ2-7, the full variable domain reads NAGVMQNPRHLVRRRGQEARLRCSPMKGHSHVYWYRQLPEEGLKFMVYLQKENIIDESGMPKERFSAEFPKEGPSILRIQQVVRGDSAAYFCASSPGGSYEQYFGPGTRLTVT.

The chain is built from TRBV19 and TRBJ2-5; 10 nucleotides line up with TRBD1. Germline V CDR1 and CDR2: LNHDA, SQIVND (reference sequence). This CDR3 is 13 amino acids long. J lost 4 bases, V lost 6 bases, and 2 bases had no gene match. The CDR3 spells CASRDRGGETQYF. The CDR3 DNA sequence: TGTGCCAGTAGGGACAGGGGGGGAGAGACCCAGTACTTC.

This chain connects TRBV25-1 to TRBJ1-4; TRBD1 aligns across 10 bases. The CDR3 covers 14 residues. The germline gives CDR1 MGHDK, CDR2 SYGVNS. V lost 5 bases and J lost 10; bases outside the gene matches: 7. The CDR3 loop reads CASSPLGQGGKLFF. CDR3 coding DNA: TGTGCCAGCAGTCCCCTCGGACAGGGGGGAAAACTGTTTTTT.

V and J are TRBV19 and TRBJ1-2, with D possibly TRBD1 on 6 matching bases. V gave up 4 bases and J gave up 3 bases, with 15 bases separating them. Germline lookup yields CDR1 LNHDA and CDR2 SQIVND (reference sequence). The CDR3 totals 15 residues. DNA for the CDR3: TGTGCCAGTAGTAGCCGGGACACCTTCCACTATGGCTACACCTTC. Translation: CASSSRDTFHYGYTF.

This clone turned up a few times. The rearrangement joins TRBV2 to TRBJ1-1; TRBD1 aligns across 8 bases. With 7 bases clipped from V and 1 base from J, the junction kept 8 bases outside the gene matches. The CDR3 consists of 15 residues. From germline, CDR1 is SNHLY and CDR2 FYNNEI. CDR3 region: CASNFRQGRNTEAFF. The CDR3 nucleotides are TGTGCCAGCAATTTTAGACAGGGGCGGAACACTGAAGCTTTCTTT.

The chain carries TRBV7-9 and TRBJ1-1; TRBD1 might be the D (5 bases). This CDR3 region has 13 residues. Germline CDR1 reads SEHNR; CDR2 reads FQNEAQ (reference sequence). V lost 7 bases and J 7 bases, leaving 16 bases between the germline ends. The CDR3 DNA sequence: TGTGCCAGCACCTCGGGGGGACTGGGTGAAGCTTTCTTT. This encodes CASTSGGLGEAFF.

The chain couples TRBV5-1 to TRBJ2-2, with a tentative D call TRBD1 (5 bases). The germline gives CDR1 SGHRS, CDR2 YFSETQ. The CDR3 sequence is 15 residues long. The V end lost 4 bases, the J end lost 4 bases, and 14 bases lay between the germline ends. The CDR3 region is CASSPFPGLTGELFF. The CDR3 nucleotides read TGCGCCAGCAGCCCTTTTCCAGGGCTCACCGGGGAGCTGTTTTTT.

The chain joins TRBV5-6 to TRBJ1-1; unclear D gene. The germline gives CDR1 SGHDT, CDR2 YYEEEE. CDR3 length: 13 amino acids. Trimming left V 9 bases short and J 7 bases short, with 19 bases between. CDR3 in DNA: TGTGCCACCAAACTAGCCCTTAGCAGTGAAGCTTTCTTT. This codes for CATKLALSSEAFF.

This chain connects TRBV7-9 to TRBJ1-3; D gene unclear. The CDR3 runs 14 residues. Germline lookup yields CDR1 SEHNR and CDR2 FQNEAQ (reference sequence). With 0 bases removed from V and 2 bases from J, the gap between germline ends came to 5 bases. The CDR3 here is CASSLAPTGNTIYF. As DNA, the CDR3 is TGTGCCAGCAGCTTAGCACCTACTGGAAACACCATATATTTT.

This chain links TRBV9 with TRBJ1-4; 7 bases agree with TRBD1. Germline CDR1 is SGDLS and CDR2 is YYNGEE. V dropped 3 bases and J dropped 6; count of bases not matched to a gene: 5. The CDR3 is 14 residues long. CDR3 coding DNA: TGTGCCAGCAGCGCCAGACAGGGAGATGAAAAACTGTTTTTT. Protein product: CASSARQGDEKLFF.

This clone was seen just once. The V and J genes are TRBV27 and TRBJ1-5, with TRBD1 identical over 12 bases. Germline lookup yields CDR1 MNHEY and CDR2 SMNVEV (reference sequence). The CDR3 sequence is 15 residues long. The V gene end was trimmed by 6 bases and the J gene end by 7 bases; junction bases not matched to a gene: 7. The DNA for the CDR3 is TGTGCCAGCAGCCGGGACAGGGGGCTTTGGCAGCCCCAGCATTTT. The encoded protein is CASSRDRGLWQPQHF.

J is TRBJ2-7 and V is TRBV4-2, with 7 bases aligning to TRBD2. The CDR3 sequence is 13 residues long. The junction had 5 bases not matched to a gene; V was cut back by 3 bases and J by 6 bases. Germline V CDR1 and CDR2: LGHNA, YNFKEQ. The CDR3 is CASSHPGGSEQYF. DNA of the CDR3: TGTGCCAGCAGCCACCCCGGGGGGTCCGAGCAGTACTTC.

The V and J genes are TRBV6-5 and TRBJ2-2; TRBD2 agrees at 11 bases. This CDR3 is built from 13 residues. Trimming cost V 2 bases and J 16 bases; bases outside gene matches: 6. CDR1 is MNHEY, CDR2 SVGAGI, per germline. CDR3: CASSYASGGLQFF. The CDR3 DNA reads TGTGCCAGCAGTTACGCTAGCGGGGGGCTCCAGTTTTTT.

This clone occurred a few times. The V and J genes are TRBV10-1 and TRBJ2-7; D ambiguous. The germline V gene has CDR1 WNHNN and CDR2 SYGVQD (reference sequence). The CDR3 length is 10 residues. Between the trimmed V and J ends, which lost 8 bases and 5 bases, there was a span of 7 bases. CDR3 sequence (DNA): TGCGCCAGCCCGTCTGACGAGCAGTACTTC. Amino acid sequence: CASPSDEQYF.

This clone has only a few counts. The chain is built from TRBV4-1 and TRBJ1-1; D is possibly TRBD1 (5 bases). V lost 3 bases and J lost 4, with 9 bases in between. Germline CDR1 and CDR2: MGHRA and YSYEKL. The CDR3 spans 13 residues. CDR3 nucleotide sequence: TGCGCCAGCAGCCAGGCAGGGCCCACTGAAGCTTTCTTT. Encoded protein: CASSQAGPTEAFF.

The V call is TRBV19, the J call TRBJ2-7, with D possibly being TRBD2 (5 bases). Trimming took off 5 bases at V and 5 bases at J, with 19 bases between the two ends. The CDR3 extends over 15 amino acids. Germline loops: CDR1 LNHDA, CDR2 SQIVND (reference sequence). The CDR3 is CASSAAPRAADEQYF. As DNA, the CDR3 is TGTGCCAGTAGTGCCGCACCCCGAGCGGCAGACGAGCAGTACTTC.

The chain links TRBV7-3 to TRBJ2-1; TRBD2 aligns across 12 bases. The germline V gene has CDR1 SGHTA and CDR2 FQGTGA. After removal of 4 bases from V and 4 bases from J, the junction contained 11 bases not matched to a gene. This CDR3 is built from 18 residues. CDR3 DNA sequence: TGTGCCAGCAGCTCCCAGGGTCTAGCGGGGGGGAAATACAATGAGCAGTTCTTC. This sequence encodes CASSSQGLAGGKYNEQFF.

V is TRBV5-1 and J is TRBJ2-7; TRBD2 aligns across 8 bases. There are 17 residues in the CDR3. Germline CDR1 SGHRS, CDR2 YFSETQ. V lost 5 bases to trimming and J lost 3 bases; unmatched junction nucleotides: 16. CDR3 DNA: TGCGCCAGCAGGTCTTCATTTCCGGGGGGGATTGACTACGAGCAGTACTTC. This translates into CASRSSFPGGIDYEQYF.

The V call is TRBV12-5, the J call TRBJ1-1; possible D gene TRBD1, 5 bases. This CDR3 contains 14 residues. The germline CDR1 and CDR2 sequences are LGHNT and FRNRAP. Trimming pared 6 bases from V and 7 bases from J, leaving 18 bases between. CDR3 in DNA: TGTGCTAGTGGCCCGACCACAGGCACCTATGAAGCTTTCTTT. Its protein product is CASGPTTGTYEAFF.

V is TRBV28 and J is TRBJ1-5; the D is unclear. V shed 7 bases and J shed 0 bases, with 10 bases lying between them. Per the germline V gene, CDR1 is MDHEN and CDR2 is SYDVKM. The CDR3 loop spans 14 amino acids. The chain's CDR3 is CASIWTNSNQPQHF. CDR3 DNA sequence: TGTGCCAGCATCTGGACTAATAGCAATCAGCCCCAGCATTTT. Filled out from reference TRBV28 and TRBJ1-5, the complete variable domain reads DVKVTQSSRYLVKRTGEKVFLECVQDMDHENMFWYRQDPGLGLRLIYFSYDVKMKEKGDIPEGYSVSREKKERFSLILESASTNQTSMYLCASIWTNSNQPQHFGDGTRLSIL.

V and J are TRBV28 and TRBJ1-5, with a possible D match to TRBD1 (6 bases). This CDR3 is 15 amino acids long. The V end lost 3 bases, the J end lost 5 bases, and 14 bases lay between the germline ends. From germline, CDR1 is MDHEN and CDR2 SYDVKM. The CDR3 loop is CASSFSQGRYQPQHF. The DNA of the CDR3 is TGTGCCAGCAGTTTCTCTCAGGGGCGGTATCAGCCCCAGCATTTT.

The chain carries TRBV21-1 and TRBJ2-5; TRBD2, as called in the table, went unchecked against the DNA. TRBV21-1 is a pseudogene. The CDR3 runs to 17 residues. For the CDR3, the DNA is TGTGCCAGCAGCAATAAGTTCCAGGGACTTTCTACCGAGACCCAGTACTTC. The encoded protein is CASSNKFQGLSTETQYF.

V and J are TRBV19 and TRBJ2-7; weak D call: TRBD2 (7 bases). Trimming left V 0 bases short and J 0 bases short, with 12 bases between. The length of the CDR3 is 16 residues. The germline V gene encodes CDR1 LNHDA and CDR2 SQIVND (reference sequence). The DNA for the CDR3 is TGTGCCAGTAGTATAGATGGGGGGGCCGGCTCCTACGAGCAGTACTTC. It codes for CASSIDGGAGSYEQYF.

This chain joins TRBV7-9 and TRBJ1-3; no reliable D call. Trimming pared 2 bases from V and 0 bases from J, leaving 8 bases between. Germline CDR1 is SEHNR and CDR2 is FQNEAQ (reference sequence). The CDR3 loop spans 15 amino acids. DNA of the CDR3: TGTGCCAGCAGCTTATTGTCGAGCTCTGGAAACACCATATATTTT. This gives the protein CASSLLSSSGNTIYF.

The DNA for the CDR3 is TGCAGTGCTAGCGTTAACTATGGCTACACCTTC. Translated: CSASVNYGYTF. This sequence joins TRBV20-1 and TRBJ1-2, with D hard to call. Trimming removed 3 bases at V and 1 base at J, with 3 bases between. CDR3 length: 11 residues. Germline V gene sequence: CDR1 DFQATT, CDR2 SNEGSKA (reference sequence).

The chain recombines TRBV7-7 with TRBJ1-1; 7 positions agree with TRBD1. The CDR3 has 17 residues. Per the germline V gene, CDR1 is SSHAT and CDR2 is FNYEAQ (reference sequence). V was clipped by 1 base and J by 1 base; unmatched bases: 9. The CDR3: CASSLVAGQNRNTEAFF. The CDR3 region has the DNA TGTGCCAGCAGCTTAGTAGCGGGACAGAACCGGAACACTGAAGCTTTCTTT.

A word on this clone: In the same sample, other DNA sequences code for this CDR3. The chain has TRBV9 and TRBJ1-3; weak D call: TRBD1 (6 bases). The germline V and J ends were trimmed by 3 bases and 0 bases, with 7 bases remaining between them. Per the germline V gene, CDR1 is SGDLS and CDR2 is YYNGEE. This CDR3 spans 14 amino acids. The DNA for the CDR3 is TGTGCCAGCAGCGGAGGGGGCTCTGGAAACACCATATATTTT. Translated: CASSGGGSGNTIYF.

This sequence joins TRBV5-8 and TRBJ2-5, with 8 positions matching TRBD1. Germline V CDR1 and CDR2: SGHTS, YDEGEE. The CDR3 is 13 amino acids. Unmatched junction bases numbered 5, after V lost 5 bases and J lost 5 bases. The CDR3 region is CASRTGVQETQYF. The CDR3 nucleotides read TGTGCCAGCAGGACAGGGGTACAGGAGACCCAGTACTTC. Drawing the rest from reference TRBV5-8 and TRBJ2-5, the complete variable domain is EAGVTQSPTHLIKTRGQQATLRCSPISGHTSVYWYQQALGLGLQFLLWYDEGEERNRGNFPPRFSGRQFPNYSSELNVNALELEDSALYLCASRTGVQETQYFGPGTRLLVL.

V is TRBV28 and J is TRBJ2-7, with D tentatively TRBD1 (7 bases). Germline CDR1 is MDHEN and CDR2 is SYDVKM. V was clipped by 11 bases and J by 5 bases, with 25 bases between them. CDR3 length: 15 residues. CDR3 bases: TGTGCCTCCGGCAGGGGGGACAGAAGGGACCACGAGCAGTACTTC. Its protein product is CASGRGDRRDHEQYF.